These 14 T cell receptor beta chains came from one sample sequenced in a study of T cell responses to AZD1222 COVID-19 vaccine. The method was immunoSEQ multiplex PCR; TCRdb's version includes in-frame clones alone and lacks a portion of them. The sample has 150,000 to 170,000 clones; roughly 90% are singletons. This sample comprised peripheral blood, obtained on day 0 of AZD1222 vaccination. The receptor set was obtained from an adult in good health.

The chain has TRBV3-1 (or the pseudogene TRBV3-2) and TRBJ1-4, with D possibly being TRBD1 (6 bases). Germline V gene data show CDR1 as LGHDT and CDR2 as YNNKEL (reference sequence). Trimming removed 3 bases from V and 10 bases from J, with 21 bases in between. The CDR3 contains 16 residues. As DNA, the CDR3 is TGTGCCAGCAGCCAGTTCTGCAGGAGGGGGTATGGAAAACTGTTTTTT. Amino acid sequence: CASSQFCRRGYGKLFF.

Only one count was recorded for this clone. The CDR3 coding sequence is TGTGCCAGCACCCCCTGCTTGCGGAGTCGGGGCCAGCCCCAGCATTTT. The encoded protein is CASTPCLRSRGQPQHF. This rearrangement joins TRBV21-1 to TRBJ1-5. TRBV21-1 is deemed a pseudogene. The CDR3 sequence is 16 residues long.

V and J are TRBV7-8 and TRBJ2-4; 9 nucleotides line up with TRBD1. The V gene end was trimmed by 5 bases and the J gene end by 6 bases; junction bases not matched to a gene: 5. This CDR3 spans 14 amino acids. Germline CDR1 is SGHVS and CDR2 is FQNEAQ. The DNA of the CDR3 is TGTGCCAGCAGCCCCCCGGGACAGGGAAACATTCAGTACTTC. It encodes CASSPPGQGNIQYF.

V and J are TRBV19 and TRBJ1-3; D not resolved. Deletions cut 8 bases from V and 2 bases from J, with 7 bases between. There are 12 residues in the CDR3. Germline CDR1 reads LNHDA; CDR2 reads SQIVND (reference sequence). CDR3 sequence reads: CASRKTGNTIYF. The CDR3 DNA follows: TGTGCCAGTCGAAAAACTGGAAACACCATATATTTT.

The chain uses TRBV28 and TRBJ1-6; 9 nucleotides agree with TRBD1. The junction had 4 bases not matched to a gene; V was cut back by 3 bases and J by 7 bases. Germline CDR1 MDHEN, CDR2 SYDVKM. The CDR3 runs 15 residues. For the CDR3, the DNA is TGTGCCAGCAGTTTTTTGGGACAGGGAAATTCACCCCTCCACTTT. Its protein product is CASSFLGQGNSPLHF.

This clone was seen a handful of times. The rearrangement uses TRBV5-1 and TRBJ1-2, with 10 bases identical to TRBD1. The CDR3 spans 14 residues. Germline trimming cut 3 bases from V and 4 bases from J; bases unmatched to any gene: 3. Germline V gives CDR1 SGHRS, CDR2 YFSETQ. CDR3 DNA sequence: TGCGCCAGCAGCTGGGGGGACAGGGGCTATGGCTACACCTTC. Protein: CASSWGDRGYGYTF.

The chain uses TRBV7-8 and TRBJ2-3; 8 bases are a match to TRBD2. Per the germline V gene, CDR1 is SGHVS and CDR2 is FQNEAQ. J was trimmed by 1 base and V by 2 bases; bases with no gene match: 5. The CDR3 runs to 16 residues. The CDR3 loop is CASSLIRRGGTDTQYF. The CDR3 nucleotides are TGTGCCAGCAGCTTAATTCGGCGGGGGGGCACAGATACGCAGTATTTT.

Here the CDR3 DNA reads TGTGCCAGCAGCGTGGGACTAGCGGGAGGGCCTGGCAATGAGCAGTTCTTC. As protein: CASSVGLAGGPGNEQFF. The chain joins TRBV9 to TRBJ2-1; 16 nucleotides line up with TRBD2. The CDR3 is 17 residues long. Germline trimming cut 2 bases from V and 6 bases from J; bases unmatched to any gene: 5. In germline, CDR1 is SGDLS, CDR2 YYNGEE.

The chain recombines TRBV4-3 with TRBJ2-3; unclear D gene. The CDR3 consists of 15 residues. In germline, CDR1 is LGHNA, CDR2 YSLEER. V lost 0 bases and J lost 6, with 13 bases in between. In DNA form, the CDR3 reads TGCGCCAGCAGCCAAGACCTGGAATCGGGTGATACGCAGTATTTT. As protein: CASSQDLESGDTQYF.

V and J are TRBV9 and TRBJ1-1, with 10 bases matching TRBD1. Germline CDR1 is SGDLS and CDR2 is YYNGEE. V lost 7 bases to trimming and J lost 5 bases; unmatched junction nucleotides: 11. CDR3 length: 15 amino acids. DNA for the CDR3: TGTGCCAGCGAGAGGGGGGACAGGGGTAGTACTGAAGCTTTCTTT. Protein sequence: CASERGDRGSTEAFF.

V gene TRBV24-1 combines with J gene TRBJ2-1; unclear D gene. The V end was cut by 7 bases, the J end by 0 bases, with 18 bases between. CDR3 size: 17 residues. The germline gives CDR1 KGHDR, CDR2 SFDVKD. The CDR3 spells CATSSRRDGRSYNEQFF. The CDR3 nucleotides read TGTGCCACCAGCAGCCGCCGCGACGGTCGCTCCTACAATGAGCAGTTCTTC.

The sample holds one count of this clone. This sequence joins TRBV19 and TRBJ1-1; no firm D call. V was cut by 3 bases and J by 1 base, with 18 bases left in between. The CDR3 covers 17 residues. The germline V gene encodes CDR1 LNHDA and CDR2 SQIVND (reference sequence). CDR3 residues: CASSMISMAGGNTEAFF. The DNA for the CDR3 is TGTGCCAGTAGTATGATAAGTATGGCAGGTGGGAACACTGAAGCTTTCTTT. Full variable domain (outside the CDR3, taken from reference TRBV19 and TRBJ1-1): DGGITQSPKYLFRKEGQNVTLSCEQNLNHDAMYWYRQDPGQGLRLIYYSQIVNDFQKGDIAEGYSVSREKKESFPLTVTSAQKNPTAFYLCASSMISMAGGNTEAFFGQGTRLTVV.

This clone came up a few times. The DNA for the CDR3 is TGTGCCAGCAGCCTGGGACGAAGCAATCAGCCCCAGCATTTT. This gives the protein CASSLGRSNQPQHF. The chain uses TRBV28 and TRBJ1-5; possible D gene TRBD1, 5 bases. Trimming stripped 6 bases from V and 1 base from J, with 10 bases between. This CDR3 comprises 14 residues. Germline values: CDR1 MDHEN, CDR2 SYDVKM.

The CDR3 bases are TGTGCCAGCAGTTACGGGCAGGATTATGGCTACACCTTC. This encodes CASSYGQDYGYTF. The V call is TRBV6-2 or TRBV6-3, the J call TRBJ1-2; D ambiguous. Germline CDR1 reads MNHEY; CDR2 reads SVGEGT. Trimming pared 2 bases from V and 5 bases from J, leaving 9 bases between. This CDR3 contains 13 residues.